The 13 T cell receptor beta chains presented below share a single source sample, sequenced in a study of T-cell memory formation after mild COVID-19 (dated by TCRdb to the early 2020s). The library was prepared using 5' RACE. Sequencing instrument: Illumina NovaSeq 6000. Using fastp trimming at Q25 and MiXCR clonotype assembly, TCRdb reanalyzed the public sequencing data and kept in-frame beta chains. One record per CDR3 amino acid sequence lists the most common genes and DNA. The sample table records about 410,000 distinct CDR3 sequences; about 22% of these occur just once. The ten largest clones represent roughly 13% of the sample. Sequenced input: PBMCs or a T cell subset sorted from them (not recorded which). The source of these receptors is an adult woman who had mild COVID-19 (a few samples of this study predate the infection). The sample titles of this study are shuffled in the database, so cell type and time point are left out; the donor was told from shared clones.

This clonotype appeared many times. The chain carries TRBV20-1 and TRBJ2-7; a weak D match, TRBD1 (6 bases). The CDR3 totals 12 residues. Trimming left V 3 bases short and J 2 bases short, with 8 bases between. Per germline, CDR1 DFQATT and CDR2 SNEGSKA (reference sequence). The chain's CDR3 is CSASRDTYEQYF. In DNA, the CDR3 is TGCAGTGCTAGCAGGGACACCTACGAGCAGTACTTC.

This clonotype was recorded a few times. The chain uses TRBV6-2 or TRBV6-3 and TRBJ1-5, with D maybe TRBD1 (6 bases). V dropped 6 bases and J dropped 5 bases, with 14 bases sitting between them. This CDR3 has 14 amino acids. Germline V gene sequence: CDR1 MNHEY, CDR2 SVGEGT. The CDR3 is CASRIQGLYQPQHF. CDR3 DNA sequence: TGTGCCAGCAGGATTCAGGGGCTCTATCAGCCCCAGCATTTT.

The chain carries TRBV5-5 and TRBJ2-5; 7 bases fit TRBD1. The germline CDR1 and CDR2 sequences are SGHKS and YYEKEE (reference sequence). The CDR3 runs 16 residues. V was clipped by 0 bases and J by 5 bases; unmatched bases: 10. This CDR3 is CASSLALTGNMETQYF. In nucleotides, the CDR3 is TGTGCCAGCAGCTTGGCTCTGACAGGGAACATGGAGACCCAGTACTTC.

The V call is TRBV29-1, the J call TRBJ1-2; 7 nucleotides agree with TRBD1. Germline CDR1 is SQVTM and CDR2 is ANQGSEA. The CDR3 is 13 amino acids. With V trimmed by 0 bases and J by 7 bases, 5 bases remained unmatched. CDR3 DNA: TGCAGCGTTGAAGATGCGAACAGGGGTGGCTACACCTTC. Its translation: CSVEDANRGGYTF.

The table lists this clonotype with a few counts. The chain is built from TRBV5-6 and TRBJ2-2, with 11 bases aligning to TRBD2. Germline V CDR1 and CDR2: SGHDT, YYEEEE. The CDR3 length is 16 residues. The trim removed 4 bases at V and 4 bases at J, leaving 6 bases unmatched. In nucleotides, the CDR3 is TGTGCCAGCAGCCACCTAGCGGGGGGACTCACCGGGGAGCTGTTTTTT. Its translation: CASSHLAGGLTGELFF.

The genes are TRBV10-3 and TRBJ2-7; 13 bases match TRBD2. V was pared by 6 bases and J by 2 bases, with 4 bases of the junction left unmatched. The V gene's germline CDR1 is ENHRY and CDR2 SYGVKD. The CDR3 extends over 15 amino acids. CDR3 coding DNA: TGTGCCATCAGCGCAGGGACTAGCGGGGCCTACGAGCAGTACTTC. Translating gives CAISAGTSGAYEQYF.

This chain connects TRBV12-3 or TRBV12-4 to TRBJ1-6; the match to TRBD1 covers 7 bases. The ends lost 5 bases at V and 6 bases at J; junction bases unmatched: 7. CDR3 length: 15 residues. For the CDR3, the DNA is TGTGCCAGCAGTCCCGCCGGGACAGTTAATTCACCCCTCCACTTT. This gives the protein CASSPAGTVNSPLHF.

This clonotype has more than one count but fewer than ten. This chain uses TRBV12-3 or TRBV12-4 with TRBJ2-7, with D tentatively TRBD1 (6 bases). This CDR3 spans 14 amino acids. V shed 6 bases and J shed 0 bases, with 12 bases lying between them. In DNA form, the CDR3 reads TGTGCCAGCAGGGAAACAGGGAGCTCCTACGAGCAGTACTTC. It yields the protein CASRETGSSYEQYF.

The genes are TRBV27 and TRBJ1-1, with D possibly TRBD1 on 5 matching bases. The CDR3 totals 15 residues. Germline V gene data show CDR1 as MNHEY and CDR2 as SMNVEV (reference sequence). V lost 3 bases to trimming and J lost 4 bases, with 15 bases between them. The chain's CDR3 is CASSFGTEMGTEAFF. CDR3 in DNA: TGTGCCAGCAGTTTTGGGACGGAGATGGGCACTGAAGCTTTCTTT.

Written as DNA, the CDR3 is TGTGCCAGCAGCCCCAGCGGACCGTATGAGCAGTACTTC. It is translated as CASSPSGPYEQYF. This rearrangement joins TRBV6-5 to TRBJ2-7; TRBD2 is a possible D gene (5 bases). Germline V lookup: CDR1 MNHEY, CDR2 SVGAGI. Trimming stripped 6 bases from V and 7 bases from J, with 16 bases between. This CDR3 is built from 13 residues.

This clonotype was counted at least ten times. The genes are TRBV12-3 or TRBV12-4 and TRBJ2-5; weak D call: TRBD2 (7 bases). This CDR3 contains 15 residues. Trimming left V 3 bases short and J 5 bases short, with 16 bases between. CDR3 loop: CASSLGGRDRETQYF. CDR3 bases: TGTGCCAGCAGTTTGGGGGGGCGCGACAGGGAGACCCAGTACTTC.

This clonotype has just a few counts. This sequence joins TRBV6-5 and TRBJ2-6; 11 positions match TRBD1. Trimming cost V 5 bases and J 2 bases; bases outside gene matches: 2. Germline assignment: CDR1 MNHEY and CDR2 SVGAGI. The CDR3 is 16 residues long. The CDR3 DNA sequence: TGTGCCAGCAGTCGGGACAGGGGGGCTGGGGCCAACGTCCTGACTTTC. The encoded protein is CASSRDRGAGANVLTF.

This clonotype was observed a few times. The V gene is TRBV14, the J gene TRBJ2-7; 10 nucleotides agree with TRBD2. Germline CDR1 SGHDN, CDR2 FVKESK. V trimming: 3 bases; J trimming: 7 bases; junction bases outside the gene matches: 6. The CDR3 sequence is 14 residues long. The CDR3 region is CASSHTGTSDEQYF. DNA for the CDR3: TGTGCCAGCAGCCATACCGGGACTAGCGATGAGCAGTACTTC.